These 16 T cell receptor beta chains were sequenced from one sample in a study of T cell changes during pregnancy in multiple sclerosis. Sequencing was performed with immunoSEQ multiplex PCR; in TCRdb, only in-frame clones are kept and a portion is missing. The table shows some 70,000 clones, with roughly nine tenths occurring only once. The material was peripheral blood, obtained in the second trimester of pregnancy. All receptors derive from a female donor with multiple sclerosis, enrolled in a pregnancy study.

The chain links TRBV5-6 to TRBJ2-7; D is perhaps TRBD2 (6 bases). The CDR3 sequence is 12 residues long. From germline, CDR1 is SGHDT and CDR2 YYEEEE. V was cut by 0 bases and J by 5 bases, with 6 bases left in between. The CDR3, as DNA: TGTGCCAGCAGCTTGGGGGGGGACGAGCAGTACTTC. Translating it yields CASSLGGDEQYF.

The chain recombines TRBV7-2 with TRBJ2-7; 11 bases are shared with TRBD1. Germline loops: CDR1 SGHTA, CDR2 FQGNSA. Trimming cost V 5 bases and J 6 bases; bases outside gene matches: 12. CDR3 length: 16 amino acids. The CDR3 DNA sequence: TGTGCCAGCAGCCCTAGAGGGGGACAGGGGGGTGGCGAGCAGTACTTC. As protein: CASSPRGGQGGGEQYF.

J is TRBJ1-2 and V is TRBV19; D unclear. CDR1 is LNHDA and CDR2 is SQIVND in the germline V gene (reference sequence). Trimming cost V 4 bases and J 2 bases, with 14 bases left between them. The CDR3 consists of 15 residues. CDR3 DNA sequence: TGTGCCAGTAGTACCCTTTGGACGGGGAACTATGGCTACACCTTC. It codes for CASSTLWTGNYGYTF.

This chain joins TRBV6-6 and TRBJ2-3; the match to TRBD2 covers 7 bases. Looked up from germline, CDR1 is MNHNY and CDR2 is SVGAGI (reference sequence). This CDR3 is 14 amino acids long. J was trimmed by 8 bases and V by 7 bases; bases with no gene match: 12. The CDR3 region has the DNA TGTGCCAGCACCGAGACTAGCAGAAAGGGTACGCAGTATTTT. Its protein product is CASTETSRKGTQYF.

This chain links TRBV7-2 with TRBJ2-7; a weak D match, TRBD1 (6 bases). This CDR3 comprises 13 residues. Germline-derived CDR1 and CDR2 are SGHTA and FQGNSA. Trimming removed 5 bases at V and 8 bases at J, with 16 bases between. The DNA of the CDR3 is TGTGCCAGCAGCCCTGCGGACAGTCCCAAGCAGTACTTC. The encoded protein is CASSPADSPKQYF.

This chain uses TRBV19 with TRBJ2-7; D is unresolved. V was pared by 5 bases and J by 5 bases, with 7 bases between. Germline CDR1 and CDR2: LNHDA and SQIVND (reference sequence). The CDR3 is 11 amino acids. The CDR3 protein is CASSQVDEQYF. Written as DNA, the CDR3 is TGTGCCAGTAGTCAGGTGGACGAGCAGTACTTC.

CDR3 DNA sequence: TGTGCCAGTAGTATAGATCCGAGGGCCTCAGGCTATGGCTACACCTTC. It encodes CASSIDPRASGYGYTF. The rearrangement links TRBV19 to TRBJ1-2, with D unclear. The germline CDR1 and CDR2 sequences are LNHDA and SQIVND (reference sequence). The CDR3 covers 16 residues. V was cut by 0 bases and J by 4 bases, with 15 bases left in between. The whole variable domain, filled in from reference TRBV19 and TRBJ1-2, reads DGGITQSPKYLFRKEGQNVTLSCEQNLNHDAMYWYRQDPGQGLRLIYYSQIVNDFQKGDIAEGYSVSREKKESFPLTVTSAQKNPTAFYLCASSIDPRASGYGYTFGSGTRLTVV.

This chain connects TRBV19 to TRBJ1-2, with a possible D match to TRBD1 (5 bases). Deletions cut 3 bases from V and 2 bases from J, with 7 bases between. The CDR3 loop spans 13 amino acids. Looked up from germline, CDR1 is LNHDA and CDR2 is SQIVND (reference sequence). The CDR3 DNA sequence: TGTGCCAGTAGTATGGACACAAACTATGGCTACACCTTC. Translated, it gives CASSMDTNYGYTF.

This chain uses TRBV7-3 with TRBJ1-2; a possible D gene is TRBD1 (6 bases). V shed 8 bases and J shed 4 bases, with 23 bases lying between them. The CDR3 runs 16 residues. Germline V gives CDR1 SGHTA, CDR2 FQGTGA. Written as DNA, the CDR3 is TGTGCCAGCTCGCCTCAACCACAGGGAAGCGGCTATGGCTACACCTTC. Protein: CASSPQPQGSGYGYTF.

The chain is built from TRBV4-2 and TRBJ1-2; 11 bases line up with TRBD1. The germline V gene has CDR1 LGHNA and CDR2 YNFKEQ. With V trimmed by 0 bases and J by 3 bases, 3 bases remained unmatched. CDR3 length equals 16 residues. CDR3 loop: CASSQERTGGYYGYTF. The CDR3 DNA reads TGTGCCAGCAGCCAAGAGAGGACAGGGGGCTACTATGGCTACACCTTC.

This clone was found once. The V call is TRBV7-2, the J call TRBJ2-7, with 11 bases that match TRBD2. V shed 0 bases, J shed 4 bases, and the junction held 5 bases outside the gene matches. The CDR3 covers 16 residues. Germline lookup yields CDR1 SGHTA and CDR2 FQGNSA. CDR3 sequence reads: CASSLARASGGYEQYF. The CDR3 region has the DNA TGTGCCAGCAGCTTAGCTCGGGCTAGCGGGGGGTACGAGCAGTACTTC.

This chain uses TRBV7-7 with TRBJ2-5, with 12 bases matching TRBD2. Losses at the gene ends were 4 bases for V and 1 base for J; bases not matched to a gene: 10. Germline-derived CDR1 and CDR2 are SSHAT and FNYEAQ (reference sequence). CDR3 length: 18 residues. The DNA of the CDR3 is TGTGCCAGCAGCTCCCGACTAGCGGGGGACCGGATCCAAGAGACCCAGTACTTC. Translated, it gives CASSSRLAGDRIQETQYF.

Turning to this clone: Other DNA sequences in the sample encode the same CDR3. The chain is built from TRBV5-1 and TRBJ1-5, with 7 bases aligning to TRBD1. CDR3 length: 14 amino acids. Germline V gene lookup returns CDR1 SGHRS and CDR2 YFSETQ. After removal of 4 bases from V and 3 bases from J, the junction contained 4 bases not matched to a gene. The CDR3 DNA is TGCGCCAGCAGCCCGGGACAGCTCAATCAGCCCCAGCATTTT. Translated: CASSPGQLNQPQHF. Complete variable domain (other parts from reference TRBV5-1 and TRBJ1-5): KAGVTQTPRYLIKTRGQQVTLSCSPISGHRSVSWYQQTPGQGLQFLFEYFSETQRNKGNFPGRFSGRQFSNSRSEMNVSTLELGDSALYLCASSPGQLNQPQHFGDGTRLSIL.

The rearrangement links TRBV11-1 to TRBJ2-2; D ambiguous. The CDR3 length is 15 residues. The germline V gene has CDR1 SGHAT and CDR2 FQDESV (reference sequence). V gave up 1 base and J gave up 5 bases, with 11 bases separating them. CDR3 sequence reads: CASSLGRPRTGELFF. The CDR3 DNA sequence: TGTGCCAGCAGCTTAGGGCGGCCACGGACCGGGGAGCTGTTTTTT.

This clone was seen a single time. V usage is TRBV2 and J usage is TRBJ1-2; D remains ambiguous. Trimming removed 6 bases from V and 0 bases from J, with 8 bases in between. In germline, CDR1 is SNHLY, CDR2 FYNNEI. This CDR3 has 13 residues. CDR3 DNA sequence: TGTGCCAGCAGCGTGTCTGCTAACTATGGCTACACCTTC. The encoded protein is CASSVSANYGYTF.

As concerns this clone: Mismatch with germline at one junction end may stem from a read error. J is TRBJ2-5 and V is TRBV7-7; unclear D gene. Germline values: CDR1 SSHAT, CDR2 FNYEAQ (reference sequence). The CDR3 spans 13 residues. CDR3: CASSPFPRETQYF. For the CDR3, the DNA is TGTGCTAGCAGTCCCTTTCCGCGAGAGACCCAGTACTTC.